This T cell receptor (beta chain) was found in a study of tissue T cells after allogeneic stem cell transplantation. Study results and limitations: In patients and mice, blood and spleen missed much of tissue repertoire. Anatomically similar tissues had similar TCR repertoires within each patient.

GI sites, liver, skin and spleen were taken after median 9.75 post-mortem hours. Using immunoSEQ multiplex PCR, the repertoire was profiled, and TCRdb retains in-frame clones only, with some absent. There are fewer than 9,500 clones in the sample; around 78% occur only once, and around 13% lies in the top ten. Concerning this clone: Its antigen is undetermined.

CDR1 and CDR2 from the germline V gene are SGHNT and YYREEE (reference sequence). The V and J ends lost 4 bases and 5 bases, in that order; junction bases with no gene match: 13. The CDR3 has 16 residues. This receptor was identified in a male patient at least 60 years old with steroid-refractory graft-versus-host disease after an allogeneic stem cell transplant. Some of these T cells may belong to the graft donor. The V and J genes are TRBV5-4 and TRBJ2-5; the match to TRBD1 covers 8 bases. This material consisted of skin, taken at autopsy. This CDR3 is CASSDGQGLRGETQYF. Written as DNA, the CDR3 is TGTGCCAGCAGCGACGGACAGGGCCTCCGTGGGGAGACCCAGTACTTC.